These 11 T cell receptor beta chains share one sample of origin, sequenced in a study of blood T cell repertoires in COVID-19. TCRdb keeps only in-frame clones here, not all; method: immunoSEQ multiplex PCR. The sample has a few hundred thousand clones; 70% to 90% are singletons. The sample consisted of peripheral blood. These receptors all stem from a young man who had recovered from COVID-19.

The V and J genes are TRBV5-1 and TRBJ1-2; 11 nucleotides agree with TRBD1. The length of the CDR3 is 16 residues. V was clipped by 3 bases and J by 2 bases; unmatched bases: 6. In germline, CDR1 is SGHRS, CDR2 YFSETQ. CDR3 nucleotide sequence: TGCGCCAGCAGCTGGGACGGACAGGGGGCAAACTATGGCTACACCTTC. Residues: CASSWDGQGANYGYTF.

The genes are TRBV6-5 and TRBJ1-1, with D unresolved. V lost 7 bases to trimming and J lost 3 bases, with 12 bases between them. CDR1 is MNHEY and CDR2 is SVGAGI in the germline V gene. This CDR3 region has 13 residues. The CDR3 DNA follows: TGTGCCAGCATAGAGGCGCGGGACACTGAAGCTTTCTTT. This encodes CASIEARDTEAFF.

This chain joins TRBV2 and TRBJ1-5; the D gene is possibly TRBD1 (5 bases). Germline values: CDR1 SNHLY, CDR2 FYNNEI. The CDR3 spans 14 residues. The V end was cut by 5 bases, the J end by 7 bases, with 15 bases between. The CDR3 sequence: CASSSRGSTQPQHF. The CDR3 region has the DNA TGTGCCAGCAGTTCGCGGGGGAGTACCCAGCCCCAGCATTTT.

The count of this clone is one. The chain is built from TRBV10-3 and TRBJ2-5; D might be TRBD2 (5 bases). There are 13 residues in the CDR3. The germline gives CDR1 ENHRY, CDR2 SYGVKD. V dropped 7 bases and J dropped 0 bases, with 9 bases sitting between them. DNA for the CDR3: TGTGCCATCAAGGCTAGCAACCAAGAGACCCAGTACTTC. It is translated as CAIKASNQETQYF.

The V call is TRBV5-1, the J call TRBJ1-2; D possibly corresponds to TRBD1 (5 bases). This CDR3 has 17 amino acids. V lost 0 bases and J 1 base, leaving 16 bases between the germline ends. Germline V gene data show CDR1 as SGHRS and CDR2 as YFSETQ. CDR3 amino acids: CASSLAPRQTNNYGYTF. The CDR3 DNA follows: TGCGCCAGCAGCTTGGCACCCCGACAGACAAATAACTATGGCTACACCTTC.

V gene TRBV5-1 combines with J gene TRBJ2-5; D might be TRBD1 (6 bases). From germline, CDR1 is SGHRS and CDR2 YFSETQ. CDR3 length: 17 amino acids. V was shortened by 0 bases and J by 4 bases, with 19 bases between the two germline ends. Written as DNA, the CDR3 is TGCGCCAGCAGCTTGGGGTCAGGGGCGCGATCGGGAGAGACCCAGTACTTC. Encoded protein: CASSLGSGARSGETQYF. Using reference TRBV5-1 and TRBJ2-5 for the parts outside the CDR3, the full variable domain is KAGVTQTPRYLIKTRGQQVTLSCSPISGHRSVSWYQQTPGQGLQFLFEYFSETQRNKGNFPGRFSGRQFSNSRSEMNVSTLELGDSALYLCASSLGSGARSGETQYFGPGTRLLVL.

The chain joins TRBV4-2 to TRBJ2-2, with 9 positions matching TRBD1. Germline V gives CDR1 LGHNA, CDR2 YNFKEQ. The ends lost 3 bases at V and 6 bases at J; junction bases unmatched: 11. The CDR3 totals 17 residues. DNA for the CDR3: TGTGCCAGCAGCCACAAGCCGGGACAGGGTGTCTCCGGGGAGCTGTTTTTT. It codes for CASSHKPGQGVSGELFF.

The chain employs TRBV20-1 and TRBJ2-1, with D possibly TRBD1 on 5 matching bases. The ends were cut back, 8 bases at V and 15 bases at J, with 20 bases in the middle. CDR1 DFQATT and CDR2 SNEGSKA come from the germline V gene (reference sequence). The CDR3 contains 11 residues. The CDR3 coding sequence is TGCAGTCCAGGACGGCCCGGACATCGGTTCTTC. This codes for CSPGRPGHRFF.

The V gene is TRBV7-9, the J gene TRBJ1-1; D possibly corresponds to TRBD1 (5 bases). Looked up from germline, CDR1 is SEHNR and CDR2 is FQNEAQ (reference sequence). V was shortened by 1 base and J by 8 bases, with 14 bases between the two germline ends. CDR3 length: 14 residues. DNA of the CDR3: TGTGCCAGCAGCTTAGAAGGGGAGGGGCAGGAAGCTTTCTTT. Translating gives CASSLEGEGQEAFF.

The chain combines TRBV30 with TRBJ2-5, with TRBD2 identical over 10 bases. The CDR3 has 14 residues. Germline V CDR1 and CDR2: GTSNPN, SVGIG (reference sequence). V shed 4 bases and J 9 bases; nucleotides not matched to a gene: 11. CDR3 amino acids: CAWIPAGGQVAQYF. CDR3 DNA: TGTGCCTGGATTCCAGCGGGAGGGCAGGTGGCCCAGTACTTC.

The chain combines TRBV4-3 with TRBJ2-1, with D possibly being TRBD1 (6 bases). There are 15 residues in the CDR3. V lost 0 bases to trimming and J lost 9 bases, with 15 bases between them. Germline CDR1 and CDR2: LGHNA and YSLEER. CDR3: CASSQETGYGGEQFF. In DNA form, the CDR3 reads TGCGCCAGCAGCCAAGAAACAGGGTATGGAGGTGAGCAGTTCTTC.